This T cell receptor (beta chain) was recorded in a study of metastatic and nonmetastatic thyroid tumors. The overall study: Repertoires were compared across blood and tumor or nodule tissue from malignant and benign thyroid patients. Study outcomes and limitations: Malignant thyroid tumors reportedly exceeded benign nodules significantly in TCR beta diversity, with the difference appearing in blood and tumor.

CDR3 length equals 15 residues. Germline CDR1 and CDR2: LNHDA and SQIVND (reference sequence). Using MiXCR, TCRdb reanalyzed the PCR reads. The sample gives tens of thousands of clones, under 25% of which show up once; roughly a sixth is in the top ten. Each patient came to thyroid surgery without any prior treatment (of any kind). This clone was counted a few times. Its antigen is unidentified. Germline is not matched at one junction end, which may reflect a read error. The sequence was collected from a female donor with papillary thyroid cancer or a benign thyroid nodule (not recorded which). Some clones in this sample may be carry-over from other donors' samples. The sample taken for sequencing was blood. The chain recombines TRBV19 with TRBJ2-2, with TRBD2 as a possible D gene (6 bases). DNA for the CDR3: TGTGCCAGTGGTATTAGCGGAGATTTCACCGGGGAGCTGTTTTTT. It specifies CASGISGDFTGELFF.